The T cell receptor (beta chain) described here comes from a study of T cell repertoires in cytomegalovirus infection. Study in general: CMV infection together with matching HLA type was indicated by public TCR beta signatures. Study conclusions and caveats: Predominance within the ex vivo response was attributable to HLA-C-restricted CMV-specific TCR beta clonotypes. The study identified carriers of CMV plus the relevant HLA from cumulative public TCR beta family frequency.

MiXCR was run by TCRdb on the reads, yielding one entry per CDR3 protein. The sample carries about 100,000 distinct CDR3 sequences, 29% recorded once. A note on this clonotype: Its target is unknown.

The germline V gene encodes CDR1 SGHTA and CDR2 FQGTGA. V was cut by 5 bases and J by 3 bases, with 5 bases left in between. This CDR3 has 12 amino acids. V usage is TRBV7-3 and J usage is TRBJ1-3; no clear D gene. This TCR derives from a human donor in good health (CMV status not recorded). Some clones in this sample may be carry-over from other donors' samples. Sequenced material: CD8+ T cells from cultured PBMCs, taken from culture after CMV antigen stimulation. The chain's CDR3 is CASSLSGNTIYF. CDR3 coding DNA: TGTGCCAGCAGCCTGAGTGGAAACACCATATATTTT.